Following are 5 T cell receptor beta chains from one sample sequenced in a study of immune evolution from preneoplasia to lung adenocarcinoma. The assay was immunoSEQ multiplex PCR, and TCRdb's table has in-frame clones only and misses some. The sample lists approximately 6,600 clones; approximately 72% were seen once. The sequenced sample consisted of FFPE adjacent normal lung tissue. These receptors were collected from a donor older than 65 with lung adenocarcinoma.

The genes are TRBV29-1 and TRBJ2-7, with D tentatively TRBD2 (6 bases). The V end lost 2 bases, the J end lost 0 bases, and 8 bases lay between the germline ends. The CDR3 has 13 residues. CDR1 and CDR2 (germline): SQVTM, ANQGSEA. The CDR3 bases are TGCAGCGTTGAATGGGGGGTCTCCTACGAGCAGTACTTC. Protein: CSVEWGVSYEQYF.

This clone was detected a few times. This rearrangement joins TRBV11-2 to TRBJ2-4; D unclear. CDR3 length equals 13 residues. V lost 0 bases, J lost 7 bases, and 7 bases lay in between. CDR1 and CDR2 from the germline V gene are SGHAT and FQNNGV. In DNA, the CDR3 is TGTGCCAGCAGCTTAGACCACGGGAACATTCAGTACTTC. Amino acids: CASSLDHGNIQYF. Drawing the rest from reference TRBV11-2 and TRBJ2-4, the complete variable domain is EAGVAQSPRYKIIEKRQSVAFWCNPISGHATLYWYQQILGQGPKLLIQFQNNGVVDDSQLPKDRFSAERLKGVDSTLKIQPAKLEDSAVYLCASSLDHGNIQYFGAGTRLSVL.

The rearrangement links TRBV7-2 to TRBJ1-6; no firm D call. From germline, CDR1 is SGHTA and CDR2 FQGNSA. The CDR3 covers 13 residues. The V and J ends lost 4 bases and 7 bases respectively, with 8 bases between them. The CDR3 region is CASSSGPNSPLHF. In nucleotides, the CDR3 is TGTGCCAGCAGCTCCGGGCCGAATTCACCCCTCCACTTT.

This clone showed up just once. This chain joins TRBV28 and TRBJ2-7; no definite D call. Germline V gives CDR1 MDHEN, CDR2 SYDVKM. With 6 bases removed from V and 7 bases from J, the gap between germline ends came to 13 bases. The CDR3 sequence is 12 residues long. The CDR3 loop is CASRKQIGEQYF. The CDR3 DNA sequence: TGTGCCAGCAGGAAACAGATAGGGGAGCAGTACTTC. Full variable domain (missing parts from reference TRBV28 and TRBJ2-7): DVKVTQSSRYLVKRTGEKVFLECVQDMDHENMFWYRQDPGLGLRLIYFSYDVKMKEKGDIPEGYSVSREKKERFSLILESASTNQTSMYLCASRKQIGEQYFGPGTRLTVT.

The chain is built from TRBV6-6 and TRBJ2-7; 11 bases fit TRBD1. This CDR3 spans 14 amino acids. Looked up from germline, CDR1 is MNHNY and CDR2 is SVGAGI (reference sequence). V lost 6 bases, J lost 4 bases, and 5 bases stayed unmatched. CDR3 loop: CASRLRDRGYEQYF. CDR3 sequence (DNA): TGTGCCAGCAGACTCCGGGACAGGGGGTACGAGCAGTACTTC.